This TCR beta chain was sequenced for a study of long-term antiretroviral therapy in people with HIV. An immunoSEQ assay, version v3.0, was performed at survey level. Sequencing efforts were directed toward about 40,000-55,000 T-cell genomes per sample. Generated by immunoSEQ multiplex PCR, the TCRdb table keeps only in-frame clones and is missing some. The sample lists about 27,000 clones; 82% were seen once. Findings and caveats of the study: Blood dates from the mid-2000s to the late 2010s, possibly under older ART regimens.

Of note for this clone: The antigen is not known.

Germline trimming cut 6 bases from V and 3 bases from J; bases unmatched to any gene: 3. CDR3 size: 13 residues. From germline, CDR1 is MNHNS and CDR2 SASEGT. The chain carries TRBV6-1 and TRBJ2-7; 9 bases are shared with TRBD1. This material consisted of unsorted PBMCs, taken 0.8 years before starting antiretroviral therapy. The receptor was isolated from a man younger than 35 with HIV. The CDR3 spells CASSRDRVYEQYF. The DNA of the CDR3 is TGTGCCAGCAGCCGGGACAGGGTCTACGAGCAGTACTTC.